This T cell receptor (beta chain) came from a study of T cell changes during pregnancy in multiple sclerosis. The count of this clone is one. Germline CDR1 is SGHRS and CDR2 is YFSETQ. V dropped 0 bases and J dropped 13; count of bases not matched to a gene: 3. The CDR3 totals 13 residues. Assay: immunoSEQ multiplex PCR; the TCRdb copy retains only in-frame clones and omits some. This sample has approximately 38,000 clones, with less than 95% found just once. The sample was peripheral blood, taken in the third trimester of pregnancy. The chain is built from TRBV5-1 and TRBJ2-1; TRBD2 matches 11 bases. The clonotype comes from a female donor with multiple sclerosis, enrolled in a pregnancy study. CDR3 nucleotides: TGCGCCAGCAGCTTGGGACTAGCGGGGTTTCAGTTCTTC. Translating gives CASSLGLAGFQFF.